The clone carrying this T cell receptor beta chain was seen at least ten times. No antigen is known for it. The sample's time point: persistent/refractory GD, antithyroid drugs over 5 years with positive TRAb. PBMCs provided the RNA from which the TCR library was made. The CDR3 contains 15 residues. CDR1 SGHKS and CDR2 YYEKEE come from the germline V gene (reference sequence). The V gene end was trimmed by 3 bases and the J gene end by 8 bases; junction bases not matched to a gene: 12. The authors built TCR beta libraries using iRepertoire HTBI primers and Arm-PCR of CDR3 regions. MiXCR, run by TCRdb on the multiplex PCR reads, gives a single entry per CDR3 protein. The table lists around 400,000 distinct CDR3 sequences, roughly 24% of them singletons. The sample comes from a study of regulatory T cells in long-lasting Graves disease. Study-wide points: The study examined only peripheral blood, not thyroid tissue.

Sequencing was performed on peripheral blood mononuclear cells (PBMCs), taken when the disease was refractory, from a patient treated with antithyroid drugs. This clonotype was sampled from a woman in her 40s with Graves disease. This chain links TRBV5-5 with TRBJ2-7; 9 bases align to TRBD2. CDR3 amino acids: CASSSASGMTIKQYF. In nucleotides, the CDR3 is TGTGCCAGCAGCTCGGCTAGCGGGATGACGATTAAGCAGTACTTC.